What follows is one T cell receptor beta chain and its context. PCR was performed using 60 Vbeta and 13 Jbeta primers. The protocol was immunoSEQ multiplex PCR, while the TCRdb copy is restricted to in-frame clones and leaves out a portion. In the table there are about 140,000 clones, around 80% of which are singletons. The source of the sample is a study of cytomegalovirus exposure and HLA in healthy donors. Across the study: Approximately 81% of more than 300 genotyped donors fell in the Caucasian-associated ancestry cluster.

Trimming took 6 bases from V and 6 from J; bases not matched to a gene: 10. The CDR3 length is 15 residues. Germline V gives CDR1 MNHEY, CDR2 SVGAGI. The sample comprised PBMCs. The receptor's source is a man in his forties or fifties in good health and CMV-seronegative. This rearrangement joins TRBV6-5 to TRBJ1-2, with 10 positions matching TRBD1. The CDR3 loop reads CASRPRGDRGDGYTF. Here the CDR3 DNA reads TGTGCCAGCAGACCGCGCGGGGACAGGGGTGATGGCTACACCTTC.